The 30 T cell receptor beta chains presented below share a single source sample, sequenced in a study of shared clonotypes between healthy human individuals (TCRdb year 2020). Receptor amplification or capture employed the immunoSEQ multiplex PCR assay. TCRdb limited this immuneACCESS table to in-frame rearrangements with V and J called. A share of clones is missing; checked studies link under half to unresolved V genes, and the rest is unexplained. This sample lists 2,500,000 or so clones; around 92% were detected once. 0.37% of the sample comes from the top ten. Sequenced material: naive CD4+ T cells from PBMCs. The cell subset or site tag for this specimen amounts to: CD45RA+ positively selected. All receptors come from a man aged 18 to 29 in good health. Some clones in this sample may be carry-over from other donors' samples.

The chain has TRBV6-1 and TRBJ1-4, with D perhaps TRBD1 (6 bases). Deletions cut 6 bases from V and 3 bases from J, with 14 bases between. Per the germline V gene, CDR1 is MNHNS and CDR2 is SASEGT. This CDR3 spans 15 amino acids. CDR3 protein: CASSLRGSSNEKLFF. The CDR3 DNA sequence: TGTGCCAGCAGCCTCAGGGGTAGCTCTAATGAAAAACTGTTTTTT.

The CDR3 sequence: CASSAPHSGTSTDTQYF. The CDR3 DNA follows: TGTGCCAGCAGTGCCCCCCATAGCGGGACAAGCACAGATACGCAGTATTTT. The chain carries TRBV6-1 and TRBJ2-3; TRBD2 aligns across 8 bases. Per the germline V gene, CDR1 is MNHNS and CDR2 is SASEGT. This CDR3 is built from 17 residues. The trim removed 4 bases at V and 0 bases at J, leaving 9 bases unmatched.

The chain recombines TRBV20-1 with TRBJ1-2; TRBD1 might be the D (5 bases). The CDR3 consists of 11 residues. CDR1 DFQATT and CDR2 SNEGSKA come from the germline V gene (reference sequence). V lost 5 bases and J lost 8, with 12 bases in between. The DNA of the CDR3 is TGCAGTGCTGCAGGGCCGCTGGGCTACACCTTC. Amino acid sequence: CSAAGPLGYTF.

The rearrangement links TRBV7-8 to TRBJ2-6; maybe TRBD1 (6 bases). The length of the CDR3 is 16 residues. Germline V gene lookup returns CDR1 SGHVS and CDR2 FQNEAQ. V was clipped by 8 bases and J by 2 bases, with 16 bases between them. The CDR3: CASLIPGATGANVLTF. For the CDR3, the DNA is TGTGCCAGCTTAATCCCAGGGGCTACTGGGGCCAACGTCCTGACTTTC.

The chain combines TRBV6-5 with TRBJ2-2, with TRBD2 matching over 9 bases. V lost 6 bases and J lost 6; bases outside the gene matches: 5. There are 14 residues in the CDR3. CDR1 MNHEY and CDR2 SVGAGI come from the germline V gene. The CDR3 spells CASRPGLASGELFF. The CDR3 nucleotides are TGTGCCAGCAGGCCCGGACTAGCGTCCGGGGAGCTGTTTTTT.

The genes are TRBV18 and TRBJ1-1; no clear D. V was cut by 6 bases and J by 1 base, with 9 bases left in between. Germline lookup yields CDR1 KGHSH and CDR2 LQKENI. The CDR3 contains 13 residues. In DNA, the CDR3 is TGTGCCAGCTCCCCCGACTGGAACACTGAAGCTTTCTTT. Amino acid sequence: CASSPDWNTEAFF. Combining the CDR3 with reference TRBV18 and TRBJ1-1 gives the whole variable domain NAGVMQNPRHLVRRRGQEARLRCSPMKGHSHVYWYRQLPEEGLKFMVYLQKENIIDESGMPKERFSAEFPKEGPSILRIQQVVRGDSAAYFCASSPDWNTEAFFGQGTRLTVV.

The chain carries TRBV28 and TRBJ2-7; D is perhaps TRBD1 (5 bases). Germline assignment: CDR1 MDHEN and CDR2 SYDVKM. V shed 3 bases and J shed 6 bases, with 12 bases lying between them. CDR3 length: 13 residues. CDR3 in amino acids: CASSLIPGPEQYF. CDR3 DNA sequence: TGTGCCAGCAGTTTGATTCCAGGGCCCGAGCAGTACTTC.

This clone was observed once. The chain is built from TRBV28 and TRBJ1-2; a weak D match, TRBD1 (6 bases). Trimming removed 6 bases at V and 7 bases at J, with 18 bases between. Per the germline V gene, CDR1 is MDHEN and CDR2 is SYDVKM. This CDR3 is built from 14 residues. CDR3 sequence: CASSPGTPGGGYTF. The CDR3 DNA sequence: TGTGCCAGCAGCCCCGGGACACCCGGAGGTGGCTACACCTTC.

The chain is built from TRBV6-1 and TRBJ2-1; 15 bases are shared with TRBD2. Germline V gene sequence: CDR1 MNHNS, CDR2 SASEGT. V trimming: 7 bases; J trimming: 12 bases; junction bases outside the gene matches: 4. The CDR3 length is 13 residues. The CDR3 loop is CASIPGLAGGQFF. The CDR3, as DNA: TGTGCCAGCATTCCGGGACTAGCGGGAGGGCAGTTCTTC.

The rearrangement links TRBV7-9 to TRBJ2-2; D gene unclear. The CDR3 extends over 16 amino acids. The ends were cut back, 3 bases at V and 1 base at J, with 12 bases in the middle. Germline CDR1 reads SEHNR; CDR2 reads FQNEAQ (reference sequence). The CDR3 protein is CASSFVASVNTGELFF. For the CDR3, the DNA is TGTGCCAGCAGCTTCGTAGCCAGCGTGAACACCGGGGAGCTGTTTTTT. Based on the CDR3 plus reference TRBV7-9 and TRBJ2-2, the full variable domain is DTGVSQNPRHKITKRGQNVTFRCDPISEHNRLYWYRQTLGQGPEFLTYFQNEAQLEKSRLLSDRFSAERPKGSFSTLEIQRTEQGDSAMYLCASSFVASVNTGELFFGEGSRLTVL.

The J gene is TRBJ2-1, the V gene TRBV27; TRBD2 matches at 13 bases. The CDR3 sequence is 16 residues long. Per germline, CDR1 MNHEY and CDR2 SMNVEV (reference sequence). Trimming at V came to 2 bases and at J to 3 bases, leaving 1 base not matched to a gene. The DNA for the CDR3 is TGTGCCAGCAGTTTACGGACTAGCGGGGGCTACAATGAGCAGTTCTTC. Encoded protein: CASSLRTSGGYNEQFF.

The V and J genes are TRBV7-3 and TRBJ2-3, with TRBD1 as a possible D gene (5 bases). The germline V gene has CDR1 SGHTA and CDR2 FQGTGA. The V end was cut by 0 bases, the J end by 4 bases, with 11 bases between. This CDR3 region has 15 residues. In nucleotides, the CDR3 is TGTGCCAGCAGCTTAACAGGGGCGTTGGCAGATACGCAGTATTTT. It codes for CASSLTGALADTQYF.

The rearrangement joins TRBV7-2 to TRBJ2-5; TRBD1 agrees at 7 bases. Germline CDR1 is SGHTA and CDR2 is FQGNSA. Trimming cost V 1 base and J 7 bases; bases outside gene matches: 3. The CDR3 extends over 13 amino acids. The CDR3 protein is CASSLEGGGTQYF. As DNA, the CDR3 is TGTGCCAGCAGCTTAGAAGGGGGCGGGACCCAGTACTTC. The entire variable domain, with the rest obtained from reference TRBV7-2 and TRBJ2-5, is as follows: GAGVSQSPSNKVTEKGKDVELRCDPISGHTALYWYRQSLGQGLEFLIYFQGNSAPDKSGLPSDRFSAERTGGSVSTLTIQRTQQEDSAVYLCASSLEGGGTQYFGPGTRLLVL.

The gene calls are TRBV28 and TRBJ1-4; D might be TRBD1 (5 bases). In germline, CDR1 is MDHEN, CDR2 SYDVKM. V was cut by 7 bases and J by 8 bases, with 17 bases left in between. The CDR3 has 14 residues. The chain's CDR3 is CASTTGTLGEKLFF. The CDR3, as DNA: TGTGCCAGCACCACCGGGACTCTAGGGGAAAAACTGTTTTTT.

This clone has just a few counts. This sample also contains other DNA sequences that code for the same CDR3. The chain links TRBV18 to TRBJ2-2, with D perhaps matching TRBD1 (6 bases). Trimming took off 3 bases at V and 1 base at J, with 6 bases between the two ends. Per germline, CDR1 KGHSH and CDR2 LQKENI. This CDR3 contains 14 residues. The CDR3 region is CASSPGQNTGELFF. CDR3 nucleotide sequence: TGTGCCAGCTCACCGGGACAGAACACCGGGGAGCTGTTTTTT. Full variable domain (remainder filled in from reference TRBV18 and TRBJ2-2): NAGVMQNPRHLVRRRGQEARLRCSPMKGHSHVYWYRQLPEEGLKFMVYLQKENIIDESGMPKERFSAEFPKEGPSILRIQQVVRGDSAAYFCASSPGQNTGELFFGEGSRLTVL.

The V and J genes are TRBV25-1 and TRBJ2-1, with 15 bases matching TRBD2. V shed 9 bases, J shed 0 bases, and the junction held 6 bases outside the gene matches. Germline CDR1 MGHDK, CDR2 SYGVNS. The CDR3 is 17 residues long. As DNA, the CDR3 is TGTGCCAGTAGGACTAGCGGGGGGGGAAGCTCCTACAATGAGCAGTTCTTC. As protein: CASRTSGGGSSYNEQFF.

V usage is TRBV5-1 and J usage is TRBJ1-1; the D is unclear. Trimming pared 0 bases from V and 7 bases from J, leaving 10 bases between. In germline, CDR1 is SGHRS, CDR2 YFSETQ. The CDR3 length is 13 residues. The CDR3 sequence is CASSLAPGSEAFF. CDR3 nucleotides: TGCGCCAGCAGCTTGGCCCCCGGGAGTGAAGCTTTCTTT.

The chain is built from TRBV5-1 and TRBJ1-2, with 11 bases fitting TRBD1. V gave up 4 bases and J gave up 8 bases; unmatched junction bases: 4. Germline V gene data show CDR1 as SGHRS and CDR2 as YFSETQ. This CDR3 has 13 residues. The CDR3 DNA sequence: TGCGCCAGCAGCCCGGACAGGGGGCGCGGCTACACCTTC. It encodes CASSPDRGRGYTF.

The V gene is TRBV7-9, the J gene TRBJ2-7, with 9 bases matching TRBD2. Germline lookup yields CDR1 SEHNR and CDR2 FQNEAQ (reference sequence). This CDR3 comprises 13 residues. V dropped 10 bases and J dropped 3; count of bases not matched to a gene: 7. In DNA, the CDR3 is TGTGCCACCTCCGCGGGGGGGTACTACGAGCAGTACTTC. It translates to CATSAGGYYEQYF.

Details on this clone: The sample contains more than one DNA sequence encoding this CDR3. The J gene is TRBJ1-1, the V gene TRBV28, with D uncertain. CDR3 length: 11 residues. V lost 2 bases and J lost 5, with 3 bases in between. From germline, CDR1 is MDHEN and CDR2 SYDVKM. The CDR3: CASSLITEAFF. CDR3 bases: TGTGCCAGCAGTTTAATAACTGAAGCTTTCTTT. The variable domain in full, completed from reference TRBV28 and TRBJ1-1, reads DVKVTQSSRYLVKRTGEKVFLECVQDMDHENMFWYRQDPGLGLRLIYFSYDVKMKEKGDIPEGYSVSREKKERFSLILESASTNQTSMYLCASSLITEAFFGQGTRLTVV.

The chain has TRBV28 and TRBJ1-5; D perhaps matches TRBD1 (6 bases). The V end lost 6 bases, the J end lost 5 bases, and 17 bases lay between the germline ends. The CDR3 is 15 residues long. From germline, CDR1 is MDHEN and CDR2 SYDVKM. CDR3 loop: CASRGAGGVDQPQHF. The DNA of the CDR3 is TGTGCCAGCAGGGGGGCGGGGGGCGTCGATCAGCCCCAGCATTTT.

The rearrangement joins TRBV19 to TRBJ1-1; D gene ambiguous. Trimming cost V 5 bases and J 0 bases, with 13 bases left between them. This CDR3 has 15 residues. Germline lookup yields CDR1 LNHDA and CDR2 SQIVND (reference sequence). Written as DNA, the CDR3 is TGTGCCAGTAGTTATATCTCGGGCCTGAACACTGAAGCTTTCTTT. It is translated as CASSYISGLNTEAFF.

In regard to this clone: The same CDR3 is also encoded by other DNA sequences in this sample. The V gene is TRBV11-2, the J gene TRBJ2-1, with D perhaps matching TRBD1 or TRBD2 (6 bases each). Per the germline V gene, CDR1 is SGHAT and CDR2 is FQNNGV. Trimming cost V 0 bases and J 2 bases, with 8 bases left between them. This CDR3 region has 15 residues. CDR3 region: CASSLDGGAYNEQFF. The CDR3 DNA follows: TGTGCCAGCAGCTTAGACGGGGGCGCCTACAATGAGCAGTTCTTC.

CDR3 nucleotide sequence: TGTGCCAGCAGTGGATGGGACCGTCTAAATGAAAAACTGTTTTTT. Protein: CASSGWDRLNEKLFF. V gene TRBV25-1 combines with J gene TRBJ1-4, with a weak D call TRBD1 (5 bases). Germline CDR1 reads MGHDK; CDR2 reads SYGVNS. CDR3 length equals 15 residues. The V and J ends lost 4 bases and 5 bases respectively, with 14 bases between them.

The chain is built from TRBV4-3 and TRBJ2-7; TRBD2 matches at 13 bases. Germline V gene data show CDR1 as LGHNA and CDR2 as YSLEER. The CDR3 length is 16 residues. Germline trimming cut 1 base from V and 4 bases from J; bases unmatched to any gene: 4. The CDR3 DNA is TGCGCCAGCAGCCAAGGAACTAGCGGGAGGGTGTACGAGCAGTACTTC. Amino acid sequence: CASSQGTSGRVYEQYF.

For the CDR3, the DNA is TGTGCCAGCAGTGAACTGTTCAATGAGCAGTTCTTC. This codes for CASSELFNEQFF. The chain uses TRBV6-1 and TRBJ2-1; D is undetermined. CDR1 MNHNS and CDR2 SASEGT come from the germline V gene. V was trimmed by 2 bases and J by 6 bases, leaving 5 bases between them. This CDR3 is 12 amino acids long.

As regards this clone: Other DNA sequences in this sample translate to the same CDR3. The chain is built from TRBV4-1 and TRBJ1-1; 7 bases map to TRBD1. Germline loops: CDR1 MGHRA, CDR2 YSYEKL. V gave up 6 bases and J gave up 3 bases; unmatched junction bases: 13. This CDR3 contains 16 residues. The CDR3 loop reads CASRLSGTGVHTEAFF. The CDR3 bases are TGCGCCAGCAGGTTATCCGGAACAGGGGTTCACACTGAAGCTTTCTTT.

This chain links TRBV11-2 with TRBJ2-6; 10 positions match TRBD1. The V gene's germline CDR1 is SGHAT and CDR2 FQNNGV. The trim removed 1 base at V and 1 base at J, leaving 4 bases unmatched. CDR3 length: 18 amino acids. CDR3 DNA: TGTGCCAGCAGCTTAGTGAGGGACAGGGGTTCTGGGGCCAACGTCCTGACTTTC. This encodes CASSLVRDRGSGANVLTF. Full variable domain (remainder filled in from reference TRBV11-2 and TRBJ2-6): EAGVAQSPRYKIIEKRQSVAFWCNPISGHATLYWYQQILGQGPKLLIQFQNNGVVDDSQLPKDRFSAERLKGVDSTLKIQPAKLEDSAVYLCASSLVRDRGSGANVLTFGAGSRLTVL.

The CDR3 reads CSGRRGDNEQFF. The CDR3 nucleotides are TGCAGCGGCCGGCGGGGGGACAATGAGCAGTTCTTC. The chain joins TRBV29-1 to TRBJ2-1; 8 bases match TRBD2. Germline CDR1 is SQVTM and CDR2 is ANQGSEA. CDR3 length equals 12 residues. The J segment lost 5 bases and the V segment lost 7 bases, leaving 4 bases of the junction unmatched.

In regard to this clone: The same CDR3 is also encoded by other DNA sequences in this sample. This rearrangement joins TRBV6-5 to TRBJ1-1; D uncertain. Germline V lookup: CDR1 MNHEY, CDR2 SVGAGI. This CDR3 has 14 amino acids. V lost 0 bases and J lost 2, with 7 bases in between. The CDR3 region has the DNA TGTGCCAGCAGTTACTCAGGATCAAACACTGAAGCTTTCTTT. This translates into CASSYSGSNTEAFF.